These T cell receptor beta chains were read from a single sample in a study of T-cell memory formation after mild COVID-19. TCRdb re-analysed the 5' RACE reads in MiXCR, keeping a single row per CDR3 protein. The data contain roughly 100,000 distinct CDR3 sequences, approximately 13% of them singletons. The sequenced sample was PBMCs or a T cell subset sorted from them (not recorded which). These receptors were collected from an adult woman who had mild COVID-19 (a few samples of this study predate the infection). Cell type and time point are not known. CDR3s include the opening cysteine and the closing phenylalanine or tryptophan. The order of the fields is D gene, J gene, clone size, V gene, CDR3 DNA, CDR3 protein. A D gene is named only where the DNA matches it firmly. Size tells how often a clone was seen (once, few, many) or the class of an expanded clone, and some rows leave it out.

D: NA
J: TRBJ2-3
size: many
V: TRBV7-8
DNA: TGTGCCAGCAGCTTAGAGCCTTCAGGGCCCGGCACAGATACGCAGTATTTT
CDR3: CASSLEPSGPGTDTQYF

D: NA
J: TRBJ1-1
size: few
V: TRBV5-1
DNA: TGCGCCAGCAGCCTAAATCCGGGACAAATGAACACTGAAGCTTTCTTT
CDR3: CASSLNPGQMNTEAFF

D: NA
J: TRBJ2-7
size: NA
V: TRBV11-2
DNA: TGTGCCAGCACCATAGGGGGGCAATCCTACGAGCAGTACTTC
CDR3: CASTIGGQSYEQYF

D: TRBD2
J: TRBJ2-7
size: NA
V: TRBV5-1
DNA: TGCGCCAGCAGCTTTGGCGGGGATTCTAGCGGAACCTACGAGCAGTACTTC
CDR3: CASSFGGDSSGTYEQYF

D: NA
J: TRBJ2-7
size: NA
V: TRBV12-3/TRBV12-4
DNA: TGTGACAGCAGTTTAGGAGGTGCCGGCTACGAGCAGTACTTC
CDR3: CDSSLGGAGYEQYF

D: TRBD2
J: TRBJ2-1
size: NA
V: TRBV12-3/TRBV12-4
DNA: TGTGCCAGCAGTTTAGAAGGACTAGCGGGAGGTTTCTTGAAACTTGGTGAGCAGTTCTTC
CDR3: CASSLEGLAGGFLKLGEQFF

D: TRBD1
J: TRBJ2-7
size: few
V: TRBV7-8
DNA: TGTGCCAGCAGCTTAGCGGGACAGGGGGACGAGCAGTACTTC
CDR3: CASSLAGQGDEQYF

D: TRBD2
J: TRBJ2-7
size: few
V: TRBV2
DNA: TGTGCCAGCAGCACTAGCGGAGTTTACGAGCAGTACTTC
CDR3: CASSTSGVYEQYF

D: TRBD2
J: TRBJ2-7
size: few
V: TRBV5-6
DNA: TGTGCCAGCAGCTTGATTAGCGGGAGCCCCTACGAGCAGTACTTC
CDR3: CASSLISGSPYEQYF

D: NA
J: TRBJ1-1
size: NA
V: TRBV7-9
DNA: TGTGCCAGCAGCTTCCCAGGGGTCTACACTGAAGCTTTCTTT
CDR3: CASSFPGVYTEAFF

D: TRBD2
J: TRBJ2-1
size: NA
V: TRBV27
DNA: TGTGCCAGCAGTTTGACTAGCGGGTCTTTGGATGAGCAGTTCTTC
CDR3: CASSLTSGSLDEQFF

D: NA
J: TRBJ2-2
size: few
V: TRBV10-3
DNA: TGTGCCATCAGGCCGGGAACCACGAACACCGGGGAGCTGTTTTTT
CDR3: CAIRPGTTNTGELFF

D: NA
J: TRBJ2-3
size: many
V: TRBV12-3/TRBV12-4
DNA: TGTGCCAGCACAAGGACCTCCACAGATACGCAGTATTTT
CDR3: CASTRTSTDTQYF

D: NA
J: TRBJ1-1
size: NA
V: TRBV5-4
DNA: TGTGCCAGCAGCTTGAGGGGCTTTACGAACACTGAAGCTTTCTTT
CDR3: CASSLRGFTNTEAFF

D: TRBD2
J: TRBJ2-1
size: few
V: TRBV20-1
DNA: TGCAGTGCCCCGGGACTAGCGGAGTACAATGAGCAGTTCTTC
CDR3: CSAPGLAEYNEQFF

D: NA
J: TRBJ2-1
size: NA
V: TRBV19
DNA: TGTGCCAGTAGTATAGTCCCAGCGGCGAGCTCCTACAATGAGCAGTTCTTC
CDR3: CASSIVPAASSYNEQFF

D: TRBD1
J: TRBJ2-7
size: few
V: TRBV5-1
DNA: TGCGCCAGCAGCGCCAACCCCGGACAGGGAGGCTACGAGCAGTACTTC
CDR3: CASSANPGQGGYEQYF

D: NA
J: TRBJ2-1
size: NA
V: TRBV10-3
DNA: TGTGCCATCAGCCTCGAAAGCGGGCAATACAATGAGCAGTTCTTC
CDR3: CAISLESGQYNEQFF

D: NA
J: TRBJ2-2
size: few
V: TRBV2
DNA: TGTGCCAGCAGAGGGGGGGACCTCACCGGGGAGCTGTTTTTT
CDR3: CASRGGDLTGELFF

D: NA
J: TRBJ1-1
size: NA
V: TRBV24-1
DNA: TGTGCCACCAGTGATTACAGGTCTCAAGCTTTCTTT
CDR3: CATSDYRSQAFF

D: TRBD1
J: TRBJ2-3
size: few
V: TRBV7-9
DNA: TGTGCCAGCAGCTTAGGGGACAGTAATGTAGATACGCAGTATTTT
CDR3: CASSLGDSNVDTQYF

D: TRBD2
J: TRBJ2-1
size: NA
V: TRBV30
DNA: TGTGCCTGGGAGCGGGGACTAGCGGACTACAATGAGCAGTTCTTC
CDR3: CAWERGLADYNEQFF

D: NA
J: TRBJ1-3
size: few
V: TRBV30
DNA: TGTGCCTGGAGTGTAGCTGGAAACACCATATATTTT
CDR3: CAWSVAGNTIYF

D: NA
J: TRBJ1-1
size: NA
V: TRBV6-2/TRBV6-3
DNA: TGTGCCAGCAGTTATATGGTGGCGCGGTCGAACACTGAAGCTTTCTTT
CDR3: CASSYMVARSNTEAFF

D: NA
J: TRBJ1-6
size: NA
V: TRBV20-1
DNA: TGCAGTGCTAGAGAGGAGAAAGGGACTCCCTTGTCCCTCCACTTT
CDR3: CSAREEKGTPLSLHF